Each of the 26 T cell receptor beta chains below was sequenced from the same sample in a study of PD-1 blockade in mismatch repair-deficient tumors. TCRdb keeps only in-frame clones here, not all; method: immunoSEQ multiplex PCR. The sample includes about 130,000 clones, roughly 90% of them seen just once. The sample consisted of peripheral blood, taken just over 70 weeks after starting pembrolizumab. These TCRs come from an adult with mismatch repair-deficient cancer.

CDR3 loop: CASSLAGGAVTGELFF. The CDR3 DNA reads TGTGCCAGCAGTTTAGCCGGGGGTGCAGTCACCGGGGAGCTGTTTTTT. This chain uses TRBV28 with TRBJ2-2, with D possibly matching TRBD2 (6 bases). Trimming removed 2 bases from V and 4 bases from J, with 14 bases in between. Per germline, CDR1 MDHEN and CDR2 SYDVKM. This CDR3 has 16 amino acids.

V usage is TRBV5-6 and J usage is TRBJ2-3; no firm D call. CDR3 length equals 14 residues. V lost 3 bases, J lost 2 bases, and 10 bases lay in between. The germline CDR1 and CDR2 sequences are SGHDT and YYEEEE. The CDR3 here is CASSYPSNTDTQYF. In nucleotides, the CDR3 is TGTGCCAGCAGCTACCCCTCCAACACAGATACGCAGTATTTT.

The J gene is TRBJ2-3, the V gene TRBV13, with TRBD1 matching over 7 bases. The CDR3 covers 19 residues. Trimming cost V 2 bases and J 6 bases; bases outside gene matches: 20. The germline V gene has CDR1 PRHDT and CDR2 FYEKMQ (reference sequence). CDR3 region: CASSLLGDRVRTGPDTQYF. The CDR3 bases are TGTGCCAGCAGCTTATTGGGGGATCGAGTAAGGACAGGCCCCGATACGCAGTATTTT. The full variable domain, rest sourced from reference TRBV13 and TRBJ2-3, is AAGVIQSPRHLIKEKRETATLKCYPIPRHDTVYWYQQGPGQDPQFLISFYEKMQSDKGSIPDRFSAQQFSDYHSELNMSSLELGDSALYFCASSLLGDRVRTGPDTQYFGPGTRLTVL.

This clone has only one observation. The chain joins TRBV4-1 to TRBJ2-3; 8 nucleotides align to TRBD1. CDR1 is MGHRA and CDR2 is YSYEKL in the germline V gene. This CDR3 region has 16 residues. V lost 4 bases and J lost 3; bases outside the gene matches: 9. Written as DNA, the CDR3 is TGCGCCAGCAGCCGAACAGGGGGAGTCTGGACAGATACGCAGTATTTT. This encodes CASSRTGGVWTDTQYF.

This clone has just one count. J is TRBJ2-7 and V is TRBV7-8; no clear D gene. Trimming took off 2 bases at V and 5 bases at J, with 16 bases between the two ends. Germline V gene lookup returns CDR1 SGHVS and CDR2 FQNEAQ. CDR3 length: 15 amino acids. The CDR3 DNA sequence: TGTGCCAGCAGCTTATTTCGAGTCATTCAGAACGAGCAGTACTTC. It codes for CASSLFRVIQNEQYF.

The CDR3 DNA is TGTGCCAGCAGCCCAGGGGGCAGGGAGAACACTGAAGCTTTCTTT. Its translation: CASSPGGRENTEAFF. The chain couples TRBV11-2 to TRBJ1-1, with 8 nucleotides matching TRBD1. J lost 1 base, V lost 5 bases, and 6 bases had no gene match. The germline V gene has CDR1 SGHAT and CDR2 FQNNGV. The CDR3 extends over 15 amino acids.

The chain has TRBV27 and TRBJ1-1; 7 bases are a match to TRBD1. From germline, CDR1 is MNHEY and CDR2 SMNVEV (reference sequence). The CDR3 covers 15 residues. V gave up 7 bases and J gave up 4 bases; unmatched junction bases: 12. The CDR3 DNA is TGTGCCAGCAAGTTTATGGTCCAGGGGGGCACTGAAGCTTTCTTT. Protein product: CASKFMVQGGTEAFF.

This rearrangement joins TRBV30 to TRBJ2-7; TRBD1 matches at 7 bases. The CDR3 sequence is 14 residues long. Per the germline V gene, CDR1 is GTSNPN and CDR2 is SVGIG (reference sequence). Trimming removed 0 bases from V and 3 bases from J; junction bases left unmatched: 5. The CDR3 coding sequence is TGTGCCTGGAGTGTAACACAGGGGAGCTACGAGCAGTACTTC. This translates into CAWSVTQGSYEQYF.

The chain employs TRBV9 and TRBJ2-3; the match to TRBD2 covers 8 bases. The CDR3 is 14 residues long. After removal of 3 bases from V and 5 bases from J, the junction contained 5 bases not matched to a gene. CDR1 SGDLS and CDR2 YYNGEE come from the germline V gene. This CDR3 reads CASSGSGTIDTQYF. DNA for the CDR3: TGTGCCAGCAGCGGTAGCGGGACAATAGATACGCAGTATTTT.

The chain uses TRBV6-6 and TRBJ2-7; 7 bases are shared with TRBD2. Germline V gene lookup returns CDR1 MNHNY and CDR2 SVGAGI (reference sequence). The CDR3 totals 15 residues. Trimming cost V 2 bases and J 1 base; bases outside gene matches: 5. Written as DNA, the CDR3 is TGTGCCAGCAGTTACGATGGGGGGGTTTCCTACGAGCAGTACTTC. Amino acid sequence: CASSYDGGVSYEQYF.

This chain's CDR3 is CASSLNHNQPQHF. The CDR3, as DNA: TGTGCCAGCAGCTTGAACCATAATCAGCCCCAGCATTTT. The rearrangement joins TRBV11-2 to TRBJ1-5; D is unclear. This CDR3 spans 13 amino acids. The V gene's germline CDR1 is SGHAT and CDR2 FQNNGV. V dropped 3 bases and J dropped 4 bases, with 7 bases sitting between them.

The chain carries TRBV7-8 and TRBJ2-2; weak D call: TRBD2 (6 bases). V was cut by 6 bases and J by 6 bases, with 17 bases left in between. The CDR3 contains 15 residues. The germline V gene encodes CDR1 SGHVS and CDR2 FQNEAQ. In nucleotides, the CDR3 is TGTGCCAGCAGTCCCAAGATAACTAGCTCCGGGGAGCTGTTTTTT. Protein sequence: CASSPKITSSGELFF.

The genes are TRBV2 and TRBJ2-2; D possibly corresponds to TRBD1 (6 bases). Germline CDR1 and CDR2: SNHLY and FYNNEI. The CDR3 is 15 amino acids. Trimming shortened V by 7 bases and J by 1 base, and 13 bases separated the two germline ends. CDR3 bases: TGTGCCAGCATGGGCAGGGGCCTGAACACCGGGGAGCTGTTTTTT. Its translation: CASMGRGLNTGELFF.

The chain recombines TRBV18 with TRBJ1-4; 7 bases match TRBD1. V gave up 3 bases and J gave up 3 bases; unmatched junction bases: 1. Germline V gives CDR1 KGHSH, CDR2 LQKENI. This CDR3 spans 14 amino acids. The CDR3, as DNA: TGTGCCAGCTCACCCGGGACAGCTAATGAAAAACTGTTTTTT. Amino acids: CASSPGTANEKLFF.

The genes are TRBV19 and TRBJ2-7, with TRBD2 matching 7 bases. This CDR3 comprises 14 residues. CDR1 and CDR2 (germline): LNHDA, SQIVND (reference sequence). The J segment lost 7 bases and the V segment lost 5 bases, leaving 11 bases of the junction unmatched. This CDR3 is CASSERDYSWEQYF. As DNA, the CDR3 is TGTGCCAGTAGTGAGCGGGACTACTCCTGGGAGCAGTACTTC.

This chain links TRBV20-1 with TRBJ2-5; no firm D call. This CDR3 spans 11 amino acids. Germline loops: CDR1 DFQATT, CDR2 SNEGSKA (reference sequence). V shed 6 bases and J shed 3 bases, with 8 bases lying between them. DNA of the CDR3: TGCAGTGCGACCCCTAAAGAGACCCAGTACTTC. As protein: CSATPKETQYF.

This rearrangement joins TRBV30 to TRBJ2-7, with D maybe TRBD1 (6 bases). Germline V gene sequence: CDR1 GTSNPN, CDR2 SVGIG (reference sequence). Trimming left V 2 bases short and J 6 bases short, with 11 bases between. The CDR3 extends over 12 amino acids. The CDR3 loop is CAWSLTGIEQYF. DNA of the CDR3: TGTGCCTGGAGTCTCACAGGGATCGAGCAGTACTTC.

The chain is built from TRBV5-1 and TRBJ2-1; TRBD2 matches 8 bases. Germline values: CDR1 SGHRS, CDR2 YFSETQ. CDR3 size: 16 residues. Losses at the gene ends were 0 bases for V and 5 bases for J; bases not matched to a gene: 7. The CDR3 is CASSLDLAGVNNEQFF. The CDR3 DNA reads TGCGCCAGCAGCTTGGATCTAGCGGGTGTTAACAATGAGCAGTTCTTC.

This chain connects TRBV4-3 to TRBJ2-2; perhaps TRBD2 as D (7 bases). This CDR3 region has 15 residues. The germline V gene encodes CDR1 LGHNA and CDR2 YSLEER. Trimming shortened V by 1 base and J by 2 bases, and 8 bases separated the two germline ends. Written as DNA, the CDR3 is TGCGCCAGCAGCCAAGGGGGGGGCAACACCGGGGAGCTGTTTTTT. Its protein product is CASSQGGGNTGELFF.

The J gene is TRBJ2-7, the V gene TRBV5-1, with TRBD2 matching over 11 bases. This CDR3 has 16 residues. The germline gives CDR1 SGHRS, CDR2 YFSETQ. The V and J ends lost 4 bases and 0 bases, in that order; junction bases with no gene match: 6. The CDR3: CASSPRLAGSSYEQYF. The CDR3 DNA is TGCGCCAGCAGCCCACGACTAGCGGGAAGCTCCTACGAGCAGTACTTC.

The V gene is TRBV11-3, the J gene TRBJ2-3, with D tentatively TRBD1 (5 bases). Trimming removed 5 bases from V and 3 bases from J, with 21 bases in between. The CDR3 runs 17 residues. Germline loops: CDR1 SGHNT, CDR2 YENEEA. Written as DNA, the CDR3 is TGTGCCAGCAGCGAACAGTCACTCAGGGTTGGGACAGATACGCAGTATTTT. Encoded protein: CASSEQSLRVGTDTQYF.

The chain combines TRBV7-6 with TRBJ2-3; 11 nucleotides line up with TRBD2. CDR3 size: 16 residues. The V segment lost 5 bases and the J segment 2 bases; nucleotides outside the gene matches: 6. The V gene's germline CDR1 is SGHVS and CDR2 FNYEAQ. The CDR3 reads CASSQYSGRDTDTQYF. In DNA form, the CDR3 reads TGTGCCAGCAGCCAATATAGCGGGAGGGACACAGATACGCAGTATTTT.

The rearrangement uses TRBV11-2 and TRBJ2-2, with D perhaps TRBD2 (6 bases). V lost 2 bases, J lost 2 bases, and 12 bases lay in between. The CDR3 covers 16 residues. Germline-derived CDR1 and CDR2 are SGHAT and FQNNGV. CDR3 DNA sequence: TGTGCCAGCAGCTTATTATCGGGACTTAACACCGGGGAGCTGTTTTTT. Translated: CASSLLSGLNTGELFF.

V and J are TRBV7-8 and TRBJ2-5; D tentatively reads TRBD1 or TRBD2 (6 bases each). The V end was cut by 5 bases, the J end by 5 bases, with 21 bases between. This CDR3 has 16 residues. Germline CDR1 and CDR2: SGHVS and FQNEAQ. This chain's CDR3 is CASSPSGGHFRETQYF. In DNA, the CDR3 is TGTGCCAGCAGCCCCTCCGGGGGCCATTTTCGGGAGACCCAGTACTTC.

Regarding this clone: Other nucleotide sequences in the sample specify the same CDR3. CDR3 protein: CASSLSGSYEQYF. The CDR3 coding sequence is TGTGCCAGCAGCTTGAGCGGATCCTACGAGCAGTACTTC. The chain has TRBV7-9 and TRBJ2-7, with TRBD2 as a possible D gene (5 bases). Germline V lookup: CDR1 SEHNR, CDR2 FQNEAQ (reference sequence). This CDR3 contains 13 residues. V was pared by 3 bases and J by 1 base, with 7 bases between.

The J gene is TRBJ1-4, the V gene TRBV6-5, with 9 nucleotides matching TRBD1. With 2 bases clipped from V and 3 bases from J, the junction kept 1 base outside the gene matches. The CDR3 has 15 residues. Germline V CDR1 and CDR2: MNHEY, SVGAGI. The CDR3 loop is CASSYRTGANEKLFF. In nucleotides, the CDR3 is TGTGCCAGCAGTTACAGGACAGGGGCTAATGAAAAACTGTTTTTT.